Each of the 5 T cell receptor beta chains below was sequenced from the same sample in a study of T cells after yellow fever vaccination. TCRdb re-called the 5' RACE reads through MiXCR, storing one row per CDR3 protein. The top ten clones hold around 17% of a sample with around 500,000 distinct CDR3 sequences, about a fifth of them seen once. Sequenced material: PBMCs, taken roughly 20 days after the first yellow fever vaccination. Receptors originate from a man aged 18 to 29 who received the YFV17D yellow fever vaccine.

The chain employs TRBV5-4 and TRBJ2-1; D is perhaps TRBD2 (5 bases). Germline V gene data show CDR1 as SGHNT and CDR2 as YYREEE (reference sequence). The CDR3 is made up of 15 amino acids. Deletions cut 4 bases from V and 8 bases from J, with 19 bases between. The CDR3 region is CASSAQLLGSDEQFF. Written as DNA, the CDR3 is TGTGCCAGCAGCGCACAACTATTAGGGAGCGATGAGCAGTTCTTC. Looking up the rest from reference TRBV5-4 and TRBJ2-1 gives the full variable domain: ETGVTQSPTHLIKTRGQQVTLRCSSQSGHNTVSWYQQALGQGPQFIFQYYREEENGRGNFPPRFSGLQFPNYSSELNVNALELDDSALYLCASSAQLLGSDEQFFGPGTRLTVL.

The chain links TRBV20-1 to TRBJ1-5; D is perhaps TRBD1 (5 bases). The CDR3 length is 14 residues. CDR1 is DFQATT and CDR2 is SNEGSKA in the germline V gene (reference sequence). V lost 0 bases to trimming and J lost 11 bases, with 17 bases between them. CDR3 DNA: TGCAGTGCTAGAGATGAGGGACTCCCTTTCTCCCAGCATTTT. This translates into CSARDEGLPFSQHF.

The CDR3: CASSPETSGTQETQYF. CDR3 sequence (DNA): TGTGCCAGCAGCCCTGAAACTAGCGGTACACAAGAGACCCAGTACTTC. This chain links TRBV5-4 with TRBJ2-5; TRBD2 agrees at 8 bases. CDR3 length: 16 residues. Germline V gene lookup returns CDR1 SGHNT and CDR2 YYREEE (reference sequence). The J segment lost 2 bases and the V segment lost 4 bases, leaving 10 bases of the junction unmatched.

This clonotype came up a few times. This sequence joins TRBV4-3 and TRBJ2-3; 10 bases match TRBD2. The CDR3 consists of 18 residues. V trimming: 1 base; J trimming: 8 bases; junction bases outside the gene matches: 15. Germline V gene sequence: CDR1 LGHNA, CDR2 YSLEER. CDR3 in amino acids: CASSQALSLLAGLRTQYF. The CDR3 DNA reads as TGCGCCAGCAGCCAAGCGCTGAGTTTACTAGCGGGGCTTCGTACGCAGTATTTT.

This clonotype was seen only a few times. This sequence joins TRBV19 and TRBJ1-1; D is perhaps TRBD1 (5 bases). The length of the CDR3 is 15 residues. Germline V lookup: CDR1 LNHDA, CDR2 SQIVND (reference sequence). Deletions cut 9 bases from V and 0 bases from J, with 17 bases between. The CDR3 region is CASKLSGTLNTEAFF. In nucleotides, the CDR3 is TGTGCCAGCAAGTTAAGCGGGACCTTGAACACTGAAGCTTTCTTT.